This T cell receptor beta chain was retrieved from a study of beta chain features in type 1 diabetes (dated by TCRdb to the late 2010s). As for the study more broadly: Patients and healthy donors did not differ in mean age, gender distribution, total cell number or subset yield. Whereas all 28 donors provided naive and central memory subsets, regulatory and stem cell-like memory subsets were isolated from just 8 patients and about eight healthy donors. In the study, recently diagnosed type 1 diabetes patients and matched healthy donors were compared on the TCRB repertoires of their sorted circulating CD4+ T cell subsets. A total of 85 million to 140 million sorted cells were examined across all samples, and the number of cells per subset was strongly correlated with RNA yield. Overall study outcomes, separate from this receptor: Only small numbers of individuals were included in the HLA sub-analyses, which left unresolved whether HLA type had any influence on TCRB rearrangement. Naive, central memory and regulatory TCRB repertoires appeared to be more similar among patients than among healthy donors. In all four CD4+ subsets, TCRB CDR3 length was moderately but significantly shorter in type 1 diabetes patients. At VDJ recombination sites, patients with type 1 diabetes made fewer insertions and deleted more nucleotides, a pattern implying thymic rearrangement abnormalities. PCR might favor shorter templates, but patient and control samples were amplified and corrected together, so any skew would affect both groups equally. Because cDNA rather than genomic DNA was sequenced, highly expressing activated cells could have been over-represented, although no difference in activation and CD3 levels was found between groups.

Each donor gave one peripheral blood draw, averaging approximately 0.12 L, which was collected into heparinised tubes. Naive, central memory, regulatory and stem cell-like memory CD4+ T cells were sorted on a BD FACSAria II using a panel including CD45RO, CCR7, CD25, CD127, CD95 and CD27. Purity was above 95% for every sorted population. Right away, PBMCs were isolated by Lymphoprep density gradient centrifugation and were stained directly, with no culture step. Samples were stained and sorted in pairs, with one healthy donor and one patient per experiment, so that batch effects were minimized. The germline V gene supplies CDR1 MGHRA and CDR2 YSYEKL. The V end gives up 7 bases and the J end 2 bases, leaving 14 bases in the junction not matched to a gene. From the cysteine through the phenylalanine, the CDR3 covers 17 amino acids. Of the read, only the CDR3 DNA is kept; its 51 bases are in frame from base 1.

The entire isolated RNA was reverse transcribed using the High Capacity cDNA Reverse Transcription Kit, and thus expressed TCRB transcripts were sequenced. Naive, central memory and regulatory T cell samples underwent deep immunoSEQ sequencing, averaging about 3.57 million total reads per sample. After sorted cells were lysed in RLT buffer, RNA was extracted with DNase-treated RNeasy Micro or Mini kits, with the choice depending on cell number. Each cell subset was processed separately to prevent cross-contamination, with patient and healthy donor samples processed together. The immunoSEQ multiplex PCR was used to amplify TCRB sequences from cDNA, yielding 87-bp fragments that span the CDR3 region. The amplicons were sequenced using the Illumina HiSeq platform. The authors processed their data as follows. PCR bias was computationally corrected using synthetic template baselines, reads within Hamming distance 2 were collapsed, and singletons that could not be merged were discarded. Reads were aligned to IMGT to assign V, D and J genes, CDR3 length, and insertions or deletions at six rearrangement sites. Within each subset, clonotype counts were normalized to sorted cell number, and only after that were true diversity and Gini coefficients computed with the tcR R package. The overlap coefficient, calculated on TCRB nucleotide sequences, was used to measure repertoire sharing. Out-of-frame TCRB sequences from naive cells were analyzed to stand in for the pre-selection repertoire. TCRdb's version of the immuneACCESS table is confined to in-frame rearrangements and falls short of the full clone set. An unresolved V gene accounts for under half of the shortfall where checked; the remainder is of unknown origin. That table supplies the V and J calls and clone size; D and trimming were determined from the DNA. The sample contains hundreds of thousands of clones, around a sixth of them found a single time. The top ten hold about 0.087% of the sample.

Only a few counts were recorded for this clone. Its antigen target is currently unknown. Base qualities are not at hand, and no much larger clone is one base apart. The sequenced sample was naive CD4+ T cells from blood. The sample's cell subset or site, from its label and the paper: true naive CD4+ T cells. This receptor was identified in a man younger than 30 in good health. The chain is encoded by TRBV4-1 joined to TRBJ2-1; 7 of the junction bases match TRBD2. The DNA sequence is given as TGCGCCAGCACCGAAATTCGAGCGGGGCTAACCTACAATGAGCAGTTCTTC. It codes for CASTEIRAGLTYNEQFF.